This T cell receptor beta chain was recovered during a study of CXCR3-negative and CXCR3-positive naive CD8 T cells. Study observations and caveats: The majority of assays used fresh PBMCs, and CXCR3 expression partially decreased after cryopreservation. For memory CD8+ cells diversity was much lower, but both naive subsets had comparably high diversity. The study found more hydrophobic TRB CDR3s in CXCR3-positive naive cells than in CXCR3-negative naive cells.

Each CD8+ T cell subset was flow-sorted in triplicate. Every sort contained 300,000 cells. Naive CD8+ T cells showed CD45RO-CCR7+CD27+CD95-. The authors made the TRB cDNA libraries by 5' RACE using UMI labels. Following a re-call of the 5' RACE reads, TCRdb has one entry per CDR3 protein and lacks DNA. Recorded for this sample: 50,000 to 70,000 distinct CDR3 sequences. This CDR3 comprises 15 residues. CDR1 and CDR2 from the germline V gene are SGHRS and YFSETQ. A note on this clonotype: The target antigen is unknown.

The receptor was isolated from a human donor in good health. Some clones in this sample may be carry-over from other donors' samples. V and J are TRBV5-1 and TRBJ2-5; TCRdb returns TRBD1, unconfirmable since there is no DNA. Material for sequencing was naive CXCR3+ CD8+ T cells from blood. Subset in this sample: CD45RO-CCR7+CD27+CD95- naive CD8+ T cells expressing CXCR3 (TNR3+). The CDR3 reads CASSLFGAGQETQYF. Looking up the rest from reference TRBV5-1 and TRBJ2-5 gives the full variable domain: KAGVTQTPRYLIKTRGQQVTLSCSPISGHRSVSWYQQTPGQGLQFLFEYFSETQRNKGNFPGRFSGRQFSNSRSEMNVSTLELGDSALYLCASSLFGAGQETQYFGPGTRLLVL.